At least ten counts were recorded for the clone carrying this T cell receptor beta chain. Its matching antigen is unknown. The sample belongs to a study of T cells after yellow fever vaccination. Points from the study as a whole: A secondary response was less intense yet reached its peak sooner, at day 5 versus 15.

Trimming took 3 bases from V and 1 from J, leaving 6 bases between them. The CDR3 contains 14 residues. For TCR, cDNA came from 5'RACE template switching, which added a universal primer site and UMIs. TCRdb re-called the 5' RACE reads with MiXCR, one entry per CDR3 protein. The sample shows a few hundred thousand distinct CDR3 sequences, around 9.3% of them seen only once. This TCR was recovered from a young man who received the YFV17D yellow fever vaccine. The chain carries TRBV12-3 or TRBV12-4 and TRBJ2-2; D ambiguous. The sequencing here drew on CD4+ T cells sorted from PBMCs, taken 5 days after the yellow fever booster vaccination. CDR3 DNA sequence: TGTGCCAGCAGTTTCTCCAGGAACACCGGGGAGCTGTTTTTT. It translates to CASSFSRNTGELFF.